This T cell receptor beta chain originates from a study of blood T cell repertoires in COVID-19. At the level of the study: T cells, B-cell-depleted T cells, or PBMCs supplied cDNA or gDNA.

Original processing methods: Estimates of nucleated cell counts were drawn from the amplification of reference gene primers. Produced via immunoSEQ multiplex PCR; TCRdb's table is partial and in-frame only. V, J and clone size derive from that table, while D and trimming were established from the DNA sequence. The sample yields roughly 200,000 clones, approximately 86% seen once. Self-reported history from a screening survey and questionnaire set each donor's cohort. A COVID-19 case was met by exposed participants within 2 weeks before study entry. Germline V gives CDR1 MGHDK, CDR2 SYGVNS. V was pared by 2 bases and J by 2 bases, with 12 bases between. The CDR3 contains 15 residues.

The TCR originated in a woman in her twenties or thirties who had been exposed to COVID-19. The gene calls are TRBV25-1 and TRBJ2-5; possibly TRBD1 for D (7 bases). Sequenced: PBMCs or T cells enriched from blood (not recorded which). As DNA, the CDR3 is TGTGCCAGCAGTGAAGGGGGGACAGCTCAAGAGACCCAGTACTTC. This gives the protein CASSEGGTAQETQYF.